This TCR beta chain originates from a study of blood T cell repertoires in COVID-19. On the study more broadly: Sites in the United States, Italy and Spain provided acute and convalescent COVID-19 samples. T cells, B-cell-depleted T cells, or PBMCs provided the cDNA or gDNA that served as material.

This clone was observed a single time. In the original analysis: Estimates of nucleated cell counts were drawn from the amplification of reference gene primers. Produced via immunoSEQ multiplex PCR; TCRdb's table is partial and in-frame only. The V and J calls and the clone size are those of that table, but D and trimming were determined from the DNA. The table records about 140,000 clones, 87% of them present only once. The CDR3 runs to 15 residues. Trimming took 11 bases from V and 0 from J, leaving 18 bases between them. Germline V CDR1 and CDR2: SNHLY, FYNNEI. V and J are TRBV2 and TRBJ2-3, with D perhaps matching TRBD2 (6 bases). Sample: peripheral blood. The sequence came from a woman between 50 and 59 years old with acute or convalescent COVID-19. Here the CDR3 reads CAGSRTGTSTDTQYF. The CDR3 DNA sequence: TGTGCCGGATCTAGGACGGGGACTAGCACAGATACGCAGTATTTT.